This record concerns one T cell receptor (beta chain) sequence. Its antigen remains unknown. Patients were excluded because of uncontrolled infection, other autoimmune disease, pregnancy or lactation. This entry comes from a study of T cells in Graves' hyperthyroidism and ophthalmopathy. The study's findings and limits: Most thyroid clonotypes that were expanded above 0.001 also turned up in blood.

Amplification targeted TCR beta CDR3 regions from RNA transcripts. A first-round RT-PCR of the TCR CDR3 used the HTBI primer set. TCRdb called the multiplex PCR reads again in MiXCR, with one record for every CDR3 protein. The sample records 650,000 to 750,000 distinct CDR3 sequences, 13% to 15% being singletons. V was clipped by 5 bases and J by 5 bases, with 12 bases between them. The germline gives CDR1 SGHVS, CDR2 FQNEAQ. This CDR3 comprises 13 residues. This chain uses TRBV7-8 with TRBJ2-5; a weak D match, TRBD2 (5 bases). Sequencing input: blood. The sequence came from a woman aged 18-29 years with Graves' hyperthyroidism. CDR3 loop: CASSARGMETQYF. CDR3 coding DNA: TGTGCCAGCAGCGCCCGGGGTATGGAGACCCAGTACTTC.